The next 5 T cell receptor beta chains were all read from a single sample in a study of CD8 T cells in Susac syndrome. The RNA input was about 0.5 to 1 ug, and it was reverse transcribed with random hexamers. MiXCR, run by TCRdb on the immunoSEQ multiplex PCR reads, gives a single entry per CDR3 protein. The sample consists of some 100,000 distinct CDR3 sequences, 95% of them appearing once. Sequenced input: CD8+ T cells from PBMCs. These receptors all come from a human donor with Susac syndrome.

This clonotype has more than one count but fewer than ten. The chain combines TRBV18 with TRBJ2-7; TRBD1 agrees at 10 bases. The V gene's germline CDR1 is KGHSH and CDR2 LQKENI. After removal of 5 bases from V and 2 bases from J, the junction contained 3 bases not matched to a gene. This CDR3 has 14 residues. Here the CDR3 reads CASSFGTGAYEQYF. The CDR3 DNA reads TGTGCCAGCTCATTCGGGACAGGGGCCTACGAGCAGTACTTC.

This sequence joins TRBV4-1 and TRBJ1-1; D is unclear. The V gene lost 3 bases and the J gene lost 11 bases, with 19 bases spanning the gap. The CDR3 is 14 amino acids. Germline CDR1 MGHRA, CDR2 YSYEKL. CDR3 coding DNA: TGCGCCAGCAGCCAGGCCGGAAACCACCCTGCTGCTTTCTTT. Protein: CASSQAGNHPAAFF.

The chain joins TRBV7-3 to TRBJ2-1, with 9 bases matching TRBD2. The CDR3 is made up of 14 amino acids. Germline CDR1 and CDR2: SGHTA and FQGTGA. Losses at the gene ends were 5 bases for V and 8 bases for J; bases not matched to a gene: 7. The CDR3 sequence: CASSVLSGSDEQFF. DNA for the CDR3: TGTGCCAGCAGCGTGCTTAGCGGGAGTGATGAGCAGTTCTTC.

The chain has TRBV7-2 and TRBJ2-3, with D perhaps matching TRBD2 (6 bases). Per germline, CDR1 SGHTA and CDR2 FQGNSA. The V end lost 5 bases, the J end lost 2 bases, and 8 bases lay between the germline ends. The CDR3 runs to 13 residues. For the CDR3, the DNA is TGTGCCAGCAGCCGGGACTTCACAGATACGCAGTATTTT. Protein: CASSRDFTDTQYF.

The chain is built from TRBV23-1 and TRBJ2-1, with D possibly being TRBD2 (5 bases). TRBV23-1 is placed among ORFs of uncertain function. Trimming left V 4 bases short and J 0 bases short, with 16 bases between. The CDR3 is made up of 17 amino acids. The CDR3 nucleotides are TGCGCCAGCAGTCCCACGAGGAGGCGAAGCTCCTACAATGAGCAGTTCTTC. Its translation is CASSPTRRRSSYNEQFF.